The 27 T cell receptor beta chains given below trace back to one sample, sequenced in a study of tumor and adjacent non-tumor tissue in lung cancer. The library came from three nested PCR rounds adapted from ARM-PCR protocols. TCRdb reprocessed the multiplex PCR reads with MiXCR, giving one entry per CDR3 protein. Among over 110,000 distinct CDR3 sequences, roughly 70% were seen once, and the ten largest hold around a sixth. The template was RNA from unsorted bulk tissue. Sequenced: lung tumor tissue. The receptor source for this set is a man in his 60s with small cell lung cancer.

V and J are TRBV20-1 and TRBJ2-4, with TRBD2 identical over 10 bases. This CDR3 comprises 15 residues. The V gene end was trimmed by 5 bases and the J gene end by 8 bases; junction bases not matched to a gene: 12. The germline V gene has CDR1 DFQATT and CDR2 SNEGSKA (reference sequence). Here the CDR3 DNA reads TGCAGTGCTGACAACCTAGCGGGAGTTCCGGACATTCAGTACTTC. This gives the protein CSADNLAGVPDIQYF.

The chain employs TRBV29-1 and TRBJ2-7; D is perhaps TRBD1 or TRBD2 (5 bases each). V lost 5 bases, J lost 4 bases, and 9 bases lay in between. Germline V gives CDR1 SQVTM, CDR2 ANQGSEA. This CDR3 spans 11 amino acids. The CDR3 DNA is TGCAGCGTTAATGGGGGATACGAGCAGTACTTC. It encodes CSVNGGYEQYF.

Comment on this clonotype: One junction end does not reproduce the germline sequence, and a read error may be involved. J is TRBJ2-5 and V is TRBV20-1, with D tentatively TRBD1 (5 bases). This CDR3 comprises 15 residues. Germline loops: CDR1 DFQATT, CDR2 SNEGSKA (reference sequence). The CDR3 nucleotides read TGCAGTGGTAACTCCGGCAGGGATGCCCAAGAGACCCGGTACTTC. Translated, it gives CSGNSGRDAQETRYF.

As to this clonotype: Mismatch with germline at one junction end may stem from a read error. The V call is TRBV14, the J call TRBJ1-1, with D maybe TRBD1 (5 bases). Germline CDR1 is SGHDN and CDR2 is FVKESK. The CDR3 runs to 16 residues. CDR3 amino acids: CASSQDFTGRPPESFF. The DNA of the CDR3 is TGTGCCAGCAGCCAAGATTTTACAGGAAGGCCTCCTGAATCTTTCTTT.

In this sample, this clonotype turned up many times. V is TRBV6-6 and J is TRBJ1-5; D may be TRBD1 (5 bases). Germline CDR1 is MNHNY and CDR2 is SVGAGI (reference sequence). The CDR3 has 14 amino acids. Trimming took off 6 bases at V and 1 base at J, with 10 bases between the two ends. CDR3 amino acids: CASRPGRSNQPQHF. CDR3 DNA sequence: TGTGCCAGCAGACCAGGGAGGAGCAATCAGCCCCAGCATTTT.

Note on this clonotype: One end of the junction fails to match germline, which may point to a read error. The rearrangement links TRBV6-1 to TRBJ1-5; D is unresolved. The CDR3 totals 13 residues. Germline V CDR1 and CDR2: MNHNS, SASEGT. The CDR3 nucleotides are TGTACCAGCAGTGGAATTGGGCCCGAGGCCCAGCATTTT. Translated, it gives CTSSGIGPEAQHF.

This rearrangement joins TRBV6-5 to TRBJ1-4, with a weak D call TRBD1 (6 bases). The V end lost 5 bases, the J end lost 6 bases, and 16 bases lay between the germline ends. CDR3 length equals 15 residues. Germline V lookup: CDR1 MNHEY, CDR2 SVGAGI. The CDR3 sequence is CASSPPTGEDEKLFF. The CDR3, as DNA: TGTGCCAGCAGTCCCCCGACAGGTGAGGATGAAAAACTGTTTTTT.

This clonotype was detected once. Being one base from a much bigger clone, this may be a read error. This chain links TRBV4-1 with TRBJ2-1; unclear D gene. The germline gives CDR1 MGHRA, CDR2 YSYEKL. V was trimmed by 2 bases and J by 15 bases, leaving 26 bases between them. The CDR3 covers 16 residues. CDR3 region: CASSQPLFAEMRSVFF. DNA of the CDR3: TGCGCCAGCAGCCAACCTCTCTTTGCCGAAATGAGGAGCGTGTTCTTC.

V gene TRBV6-2 or TRBV6-3 combines with J gene TRBJ2-7; D is unclear. Germline CDR1 and CDR2: MNHEY and SVGEGT. There are 13 residues in the CDR3. The V gene lost 2 bases and the J gene lost 0 bases, with 5 bases spanning the gap. CDR3 sequence reads: CASSYLGSYEQYV. As DNA, the CDR3 is TGTGCCAGCAGTTACCTAGGCTCCTACGAGCAGTACGTC.

A note on this clonotype: At one end, the junction sequence differs from germline, possibly due to a read error. The chain is built from TRBV11-2 and TRBJ1-4, with no clear D. Germline V gene data show CDR1 as SGHAT and CDR2 as FQNNGV. CDR3 length: 22 residues. The CDR3 sequence: CANSPNLRWRRRIKEANEKLFF. CDR3 sequence (DNA): TGTGCCAACAGCCCGAATTTAAGGTGGCGCAGGAGGATAAAGGAGGCTAATGAAAAACTGTTTTTT.

About this clonotype itself: A read error may produce the germline difference seen at one junction end. The V gene is TRBV6-1, the J gene TRBJ1-1, with 9 nucleotides matching TRBD1. The CDR3 sequence is 14 residues long. CDR1 and CDR2 from the germline V gene are MNHNS and SASEGT. CDR3 residues: CASSTPGTGPPAFF. The CDR3, as DNA: TGCGCCAGCAGTACTCCAGGGACAGGGCCGCCAGCTTTCTTT.

This clonotype was seen at least ten times. This chain uses TRBV6-5 with TRBJ2-1; 9 nucleotides line up with TRBD2. The germline gives CDR1 MNHEY, CDR2 SVGAGI. Trimming took 1 base from V and 0 from J; bases not matched to a gene: 7. CDR3 length: 18 residues. CDR3 region: CASSYLLAGPSSYNEQFF. CDR3 coding DNA: TGTGCCAGCAGTTACTTACTAGCGGGCCCCAGCTCCTACAATGAGCAGTTCTTC.

The chain recombines TRBV11-3 with TRBJ2-3; D uncertain. The CDR3 runs 14 residues. CDR1 and CDR2 from the germline V gene are SGHNT and YENEEA. With 11 bases removed from V and 2 bases from J, the gap between germline ends came to 17 bases. For the CDR3, the DNA is TGTGCCGTCACCTTAGTGGTAAACACAGATACGCAGTATTTT. It codes for CAVTLVVNTDTQYF.

This chain connects TRBV6-2 or TRBV6-3 to TRBJ1-1; D is perhaps TRBD1 (6 bases). The germline CDR1 and CDR2 sequences are MNHEY and SVGEGT. This CDR3 contains 15 residues. V was clipped by 7 bases and J by 7 bases, with 22 bases between them. This CDR3 reads CASKINPTGLNEAFF. CDR3 DNA: TGTGCCAGCAAAATCAATCCAACAGGGTTGAATGAAGCTTTCTTT.

Here the CDR3 DNA reads TGTGCCAGCATCTTGTATGGTACAGAGACCCAGTACTTC. Amino acids: CASILYGTETQYF. This chain links TRBV12-3 or TRBV12-4 with TRBJ2-5; the D is unclear. The ends were cut back, 7 bases at V and 4 bases at J, with 13 bases in the middle. The CDR3 length is 13 residues.

The count of this clonotype is one. A much larger clone lies one base from this, so it may be a read error. This likely comes from a read error, as the CDR3 has no conserved phenylalanine or tryptophan at its end. The chain couples TRBV20-1 to TRBJ1-2; TRBD1 matches 7 bases. Germline loops: CDR1 DFQATT, CDR2 SNEGSKA (reference sequence). This CDR3 spans 16 amino acids. V was pared by 6 bases and J by 4 bases, with 17 bases of the junction left unmatched. CDR3 coding DNA: TGCAGTGCCCCGACAGGGCATACCAGCCACGGCTATGGCTACACCGTC. Translation: CSAPTGHTSHGYGYTV.

This clonotype counts as medium-sized (0.01 to 0.1%). The rearrangement uses TRBV20-1 and TRBJ2-7, with unresolved D. The germline gives CDR1 DFQATT, CDR2 SNEGSKA (reference sequence). The CDR3 contains 8 residues. CDR3 residues: CRPPEQYV. The CDR3 coding sequence is TGCAGGCCCCCCGAGCAGTACGTC.

With respect to this clonotype: A much larger clonotype is one base distant, so this may be a read error. This chain connects TRBV29-1 to TRBJ1-2, with D tentatively TRBD1 (6 bases). Germline V lookup: CDR1 SQVTM, CDR2 ANQGSEA. Trimming shortened V by 5 bases and J by 7 bases, and 17 bases separated the two germline ends. The CDR3 runs 13 residues. The CDR3 region has the DNA TGCAGCGTTCAGAAGGGGGTGCCGGGTGGCTACACCTTC. This sequence encodes CSVQKGVPGGYTF.

Notes on this clonotype: This could be a read error, since a much larger clone is one nucleotide away. The V gene is TRBV6-2 or TRBV6-3, the J gene TRBJ2-7, with 13 bases aligning to TRBD2. Trimming removed 4 bases from V and 6 bases from J; junction bases left unmatched: 6. This CDR3 has 15 amino acids. Germline CDR1 is MNHEY and CDR2 is SVGEGT. CDR3 DNA: TGTGCCAGCAGTTTGGGGACTAGCGGGATTGGCGAGCAGTACTTC. Translated, it gives CASSLGTSGIGEQYF.

On this clonotype itself: This likely comes from a read error, as the CDR3 has no conserved phenylalanine or tryptophan at its end. This chain uses TRBV10-3 with TRBJ2-3; D is undetermined. Between the trimmed V and J ends, which lost 7 bases and 2 bases, there was a span of 4 bases. The CDR3 spans 11 residues. The germline V gene has CDR1 ENHRY and CDR2 SYGVKD. The CDR3 DNA is TGTGCCATCAATGACACAGATACGCAGTATTTA. As protein: CAINDTDTQYL.

DNA of the CDR3: TGTGCCAGCAGTTATTATGGGGGCGCACATAGCACAGATACGCAGTATTTT. Encoded protein: CASSYYGGAHSTDTQYF. This chain links TRBV6-5 with TRBJ2-3; TRBD1 is a possible D gene (6 bases). The CDR3 runs 17 residues. Germline CDR1 reads MNHEY; CDR2 reads SVGAGI. With 3 bases removed from V and 0 bases from J, the gap between germline ends came to 16 bases.

About this clonotype: At one boundary the junction diverges from the germline segment, which might be a read error. The gene calls are TRBV6-5 and TRBJ2-6; weak D call: TRBD1 (5 bases). This CDR3 comprises 14 residues. CDR1 MNHEY and CDR2 SVGAGI come from the germline V gene. The CDR3 spells CACHDASGANILTF. In nucleotides, the CDR3 is TGTGCCTGCCATGATGCCTCTGGGGCCAACATCCTGACTTTC.

This clonotype was found many times. The gene calls are TRBV11-3 and TRBJ2-3; D gene ambiguous. In germline, CDR1 is SGHNT, CDR2 YENEEA. The CDR3 consists of 13 residues. With 3 bases removed from V and 8 bases from J, the gap between germline ends came to 12 bases. As DNA, the CDR3 is TGTGCCAGCAGCTTTTCCGCCGCCGGTACGCAGTATTTT. Its protein product is CASSFSAAGTQYF.

This clonotype was counted only a few times. This chain connects TRBV6-1 to TRBJ1-3, with TRBD1 as a possible D gene (5 bases). Germline V lookup: CDR1 MNHNS, CDR2 SASEGT. The CDR3 sequence is 17 residues long. V lost 1 base and J lost 0, with 13 bases in between. Here the CDR3 reads CASSEVLGASSGNTIYF. The CDR3 coding sequence is TGTGCCAGCAGTGAAGTTCTTGGGGCGAGCTCTGGAAACACCATATATTTT.

The V and J genes are TRBV11-3 and TRBJ2-7; TRBD2 might be the D (6 bases). The CDR3 has 17 amino acids. V was trimmed by 2 bases and J by 8 bases, leaving 25 bases between them. Looked up from germline, CDR1 is SGHNT and CDR2 is YENEEA. CDR3 DNA sequence: TGTGCCAGCAGCTTAAGGGCTCGCGGGATTAACTCCCACAAGCAGTACTTC. Protein product: CASSLRARGINSHKQYF.

This clonotype has just one count. Relative to the germline gene, one junction end is altered; a read error may explain this. The chain joins TRBV11-3 to TRBJ2-5; 7 bases align to TRBD1. The CDR3 sequence is 15 residues long. CDR1 is SGHNT and CDR2 is YENEEA in the germline V gene. The chain's CDR3 is CASSADRESQETQCF. The CDR3 bases are TGTGCCAGCAGTGCTGACAGGGAGTCCCAAGAGACCCAGTGCTTC.

The chain is built from TRBV12-3 or TRBV12-4 and TRBJ2-3; D is undetermined. The V end was cut by 3 bases, the J end by 5 bases, with 9 bases between. The CDR3 is 13 residues long. The CDR3 region is CASSFFTGDTQYF. As DNA, the CDR3 is TGTGCCAGCAGTTTCTTCACGGGAGATACGCAGTATTTT.